This T cell receptor (beta chain) was retrieved from a study of blood T cell repertoires in COVID-19 (TCRdb year 2020). General notes on the study: Samples covering the acute and convalescent phases of COVID-19 were provided by collaborators in the United States, Italy and Spain. The prospective study material was composed of cDNA or gDNA derived from T cells, B-cell-depleted T cells, or PBMCs. Samples were obtained from the ongoing ImmuneRACE study (first 160 participants) and from some 1,300 subjects provided by 6 global collaborators. The dataset comprised deeply sampled blood TCRbeta repertoires from subjects exposed to, actively infected with, or recovered from COVID-19. Where available, HLA class I and class II types were obtained from metadata supplied by the sample provider rather than from assay-based typing. A freely available public database, intended as a resource for researchers studying the immune response to SARS-CoV-2, is where the repertoires were released. A de-identified subject ID, COVID-19 status, age in years and sex were almost always included in the sample metadata. The research as a whole found: Clinical and demographic metadata were provided uncurated, with the amount varying by source and participant.

The CDR3, from cysteine to phenylalanine, totals 12 residues. Just the 36-base CDR3 DNA is kept, in frame starting at base 1. The germline V gene provides CDR1 SGHTA and CDR2 FQGNSA. At the junction V is shortened by 5 bases and J by 7 bases, with 9 bases in between. Each collaborating institution followed its own protocols to collect whole blood in K2EDTA tubes. For TCRbeta analysis, collaborator samples were shipped as frozen whole blood, as isolated PBMCs, or as DNA extracted from either sample type. TCRbeta CDR3 regions were amplified from genomic DNA using the immunoSEQ Assay, a bias-controlled multiplex PCR. For the original study's pipeline: Nucleated cell counts per sample were estimated from amplification of reference gene primers within the assay. To quantify the absolute abundance of each unique TCRbeta CDR3 rearrangement, sequence reads were collapsed and filtered. For each sample, productive Simpson clonality was calculated by taking the square root of Simpson's diversity index across productive rearrangements. This immuneACCESS table, as held by TCRdb, lists in-frame sequences with V and J called but not all clones. Of the missing ones, under half trace to an unresolved V gene in checked studies; the others have no known cause. That table furnishes V, J and clone size, whereas the DNA furnished D and trimming. The sample yields under 40,000 clones; around nine tenths were counted once. The ten top clones hold roughly an eighth of the sample.

A word on this clone: It lacks a known antigen. Qualities for individual bases were not recorded, and no much larger clone is one base off.

The chain links TRBV7-2 with TRBJ2-1; TRBD1 is a weak D gene call, 5 bases matching. This sequence was found in a man aged 60-69 years with active COVID-19. Material: peripheral blood. The DNA sequence is given as TGTGCCAGCAGCACCGACAGAAATGAGCAGTTCTTC. Translated, it reads CASSTDRNEQFF.